The 15 T cell receptor beta chains in this list originate from one sample, sequenced in a study of T cells of healthy individuals (dated by TCRdb to the late 2010s). Libraries were built with 5' RACE. Sequencing relied on an Illumina MiSeq. TCRdb reprocessing: public reads trimmed at Q25 with fastp, clones called with MiXCR, in-frame beta chains kept. Here each entry gathers all rows of one CDR3 protein and keeps the most common genes and DNA. A total of tens of thousands of distinct CDR3 sequences appear in this sample, 14% to 15% of them only once. Of the sample, roughly 15% falls within the top ten clones. The receptors derive from a human donor in good health.

This clonotype occurred many times. The rearrangement joins TRBV27 to TRBJ1-1, with D hard to call. This CDR3 is 13 amino acids long. The germline V and J ends were trimmed by 6 bases and 4 bases, with 12 bases remaining between them. Germline V CDR1 and CDR2: MNHEY, SMNVEV (reference sequence). The CDR3 here is CASRSTVVTEAFF. CDR3 DNA sequence: TGTGCCAGCAGGTCCACCGTGGTCACTGAAGCTTTCTTT.

The chain has TRBV20-1 and TRBJ2-5; 13 nucleotides agree with TRBD2. The germline CDR1 and CDR2 sequences are DFQATT and SNEGSKA (reference sequence). The CDR3 consists of 15 residues. V lost 5 bases, J lost 3 bases, and 6 bases stayed unmatched. The CDR3 nucleotides read TGCAGTGCTGTCCCCGGGACTAGCGGGGAAGAGACCCAGTACTTC. Translated, it gives CSAVPGTSGEETQYF.

This clonotype was seen a few times. This rearrangement joins TRBV7-2 to TRBJ2-3; 8 bases are a match to TRBD2. This CDR3 has 15 amino acids. The germline V gene has CDR1 SGHTA and CDR2 FQGNSA. Losses at the gene ends were 1 base for V and 4 bases for J; bases not matched to a gene: 4. Here the CDR3 reads CASSLVSGGADTQYF. CDR3 coding DNA: TGTGCCAGCAGCTTAGTTTCGGGAGGGGCAGATACGCAGTATTTT.

The chain couples TRBV4-3 to TRBJ2-3; 8 nucleotides match TRBD2. This CDR3 is 14 amino acids long. Germline V lookup: CDR1 LGHNA, CDR2 YSLEER. J was trimmed by 6 bases and V by 2 bases; bases with no gene match: 4. The CDR3, as DNA: TGCGCCAGCAGCCAAACTAGCGGAGAGGATACGCAGTATTTT. Translation gives CASSQTSGEDTQYF.

This sequence joins TRBV21-1 and TRBJ2-1; the tabulated D call, TRBD2, remains unverified against the DNA. TRBV21-1 is reported as a pseudogene. This CDR3 has 17 amino acids. This CDR3 reads CASSKVGTSGALNEQFF. DNA of the CDR3: TGTGCCAGCAGCAAAGTCGGGACTAGCGGGGCCCTCAATGAGCAGTTCTTC.

The chain combines TRBV5-1 with TRBJ2-1, with a tentative D call TRBD1 (6 bases). There are 15 residues in the CDR3. Germline assignment: CDR1 SGHRS and CDR2 YFSETQ. Trimming removed 4 bases at V and 8 bases at J, with 19 bases between. The CDR3 nucleotides read TGCGCCAGCAGCCCCCTGGGGGCTAGTGGCGATGAGCAGTTCTTC. Its protein product is CASSPLGASGDEQFF. The variable domain in full, completed from reference TRBV5-1 and TRBJ2-1, reads KAGVTQTPRYLIKTRGQQVTLSCSPISGHRSVSWYQQTPGQGLQFLFEYFSETQRNKGNFPGRFSGRQFSNSRSEMNVSTLELGDSALYLCASSPLGASGDEQFFGPGTRLTVL.

There are many counts of this clonotype. The chain links TRBV6-1 to TRBJ1-3, with D uncertain. Deletions cut 9 bases from V and 0 bases from J, with 15 bases between. CDR1 is MNHNS and CDR2 is SASEGT in the germline V gene. The CDR3 has 15 residues. The DNA for the CDR3 is TGTGCCAGTGCATTAGACGGAAGCTCTGGAAACACCATATATTTT. It codes for CASALDGSSGNTIYF.

This clonotype was detected ten times or more. The V and J genes are TRBV3-1 and TRBJ2-3, with TRBD1 identical over 8 bases. Germline CDR1 is LGHDT and CDR2 is YNNKEL (reference sequence). Trimming at V came to 5 bases and at J to 0 bases, leaving 4 bases not matched to a gene. The CDR3 contains 15 residues. CDR3: CASSLTGVSTDTQYF. CDR3 bases: TGTGCCAGCAGCTTGACAGGGGTTAGCACAGATACGCAGTATTTT.

This clonotype appeared many times. V and J are TRBV10-3 and TRBJ2-1; D may be TRBD2 (5 bases). From germline, CDR1 is ENHRY and CDR2 SYGVKD. The CDR3 is 11 amino acids. Trimming pared 2 bases from V and 12 bases from J, leaving 8 bases between. The CDR3 coding sequence is TGTGCCATCAGTGAGGACTATCGGCAGTTCTTC. Residues: CAISEDYRQFF.

On this clonotype itself: A clone one base away is much larger, so this may be a read error. The chain recombines TRBV2 with TRBJ2-7; D is perhaps TRBD1 or TRBD2 (5 bases each). The CDR3 covers 16 residues. The V end was cut by 6 bases, the J end by 8 bases, with 26 bases between. Germline V CDR1 and CDR2: SNHLY, FYNNEI. CDR3 in DNA: TGTGCCAGCAGCCGATCCCCCGGGACCAAAGCAAGCAAGCAGTACTTC. Encoded protein: CASSRSPGTKASKQYF.

The chain employs TRBV20-1 and TRBJ1-1; 7 nucleotides match TRBD1. V was pared by 6 bases and J by 1 base, with 5 bases of the junction left unmatched. The CDR3 runs 13 residues. Germline CDR1 reads DFQATT; CDR2 reads SNEGSKA (reference sequence). The CDR3 DNA follows: TGCAGTGCGCCCGGGACAGAGAACACTGAAGCTTTCTTT. Translated, it gives CSAPGTENTEAFF.

This clonotype was counted a few times. The chain links TRBV3-1 to TRBJ2-3; D gene ambiguous. Trimming cost V 6 bases and J 0 bases, with 10 bases left between them. The CDR3 is 14 residues long. CDR1 is LGHDT, CDR2 YNNKEL, per germline (reference sequence). In nucleotides, the CDR3 is TGTGCCAGCAGGGCGATCTCTAGCACAGATACGCAGTATTTT. Translating it yields CASRAISSTDTQYF.

This clonotype was observed once. Written as DNA, the CDR3 is TGTGCCAGCATGGGGGACAGGGACGCCGAGCAGTACTTC. Translation: CASMGDRDAEQYF. This chain links TRBV28 with TRBJ2-7; 9 positions match TRBD1. After removal of 7 bases from V and 6 bases from J, the junction contained 7 bases not matched to a gene. Per the germline V gene, CDR1 is MDHEN and CDR2 is SYDVKM. The CDR3 is 13 amino acids. Supplemented by reference TRBV28 and TRBJ2-7, the full variable domain reads DVKVTQSSRYLVKRTGEKVFLECVQDMDHENMFWYRQDPGLGLRLIYFSYDVKMKEKGDIPEGYSVSREKKERFSLILESASTNQTSMYLCASMGDRDAEQYFGPGTRLTVT.

This chain links TRBV2 with TRBJ2-1; TRBD2 matches at 7 bases. The CDR3 has 14 amino acids. The germline V gene has CDR1 SNHLY and CDR2 FYNNEI. CDR3 sequence (DNA): TGTGCTAGTGGGGGGGGGAGCTCCTACAATGAGCAGTTCTTC. Encoded protein: CASGGGSSYNEQFF.

This clonotype was seen repeatedly, ten times or more. V and J are TRBV12-3 or TRBV12-4 and TRBJ2-1; no reliable D call. The CDR3 is 11 amino acids. V was shortened by 10 bases and J by 3 bases, with 7 bases between the two germline ends. The CDR3 loop is CATQDYNEQFF. As DNA, the CDR3 is TGTGCCACCCAGGACTACAATGAGCAGTTCTTC.